Listed below are T cell receptor beta chains from one sample, sequenced in a study of cytomegalovirus exposure and HLA in healthy donors. The assay was immunoSEQ multiplex PCR, and TCRdb's table has in-frame clones only and misses some. The table has 160,000 or so clones, around 90% seen once; the top ten hold 0.75% to 0.95%. Sequencing was done on a sample of PBMCs. These TCRs come from a young woman in good health and CMV-seronegative. Both conserved end residues are part of each CDR3. Each record gives: V gene, J gene, CDR3 protein.

>TRBV6-5|TRBJ1-6
CASSSQGNSPLHF
>TRBV18|TRBJ1-1
CASSPGVGAMNTEAFF
>TRBV19|TRBJ1-6
CASSSLGQGRSPLHF
>TRBV7-6|TRBJ2-7
CASSQSGETYEQYF
>TRBV2|TRBJ2-7
CASREWTGDYEQYF
>TRBV9|TRBJ2-3
CASSVGADTQYF
>TRBV28|TRBJ1-5
CASSTYPTGGNQPQHF
>TRBV28|TRBJ1-3
CATQSGGGNTIYF
>TRBV15|TRBJ2-2
CATSRTRVTGELFF
>TRBV14|TRBJ2-2
CASGLAGTSNTGELFF
>TRBV5-4|TRBJ1-1
CASSRSGVTNTEAFF
>TRBV27|TRBJ1-5
CASSLNRLNQPQHF
>TRBV6-4|TRBJ2-5
CASSDSGLQETQYF
>TRBV6-4|TRBJ2-3
CASSPISGGTDTQYF
>TRBV7-2|TRBJ2-7
CASSLVARGANYEQYF
>TRBV27|TRBJ1-1
CASSFSGGRDEAFF